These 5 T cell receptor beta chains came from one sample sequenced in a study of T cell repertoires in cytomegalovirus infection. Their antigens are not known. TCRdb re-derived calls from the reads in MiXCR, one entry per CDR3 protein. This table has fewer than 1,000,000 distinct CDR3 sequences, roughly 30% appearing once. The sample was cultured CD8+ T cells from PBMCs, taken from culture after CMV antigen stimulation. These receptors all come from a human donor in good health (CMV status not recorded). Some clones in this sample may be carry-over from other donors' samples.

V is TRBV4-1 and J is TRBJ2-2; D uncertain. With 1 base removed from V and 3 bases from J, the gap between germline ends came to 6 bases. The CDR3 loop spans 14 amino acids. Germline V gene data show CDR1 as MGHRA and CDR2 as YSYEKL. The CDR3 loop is CASSQVVYTGELFF. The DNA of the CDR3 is TGCGCCAGCAGCCAAGTTGTATACACCGGGGAGCTGTTTTTT.

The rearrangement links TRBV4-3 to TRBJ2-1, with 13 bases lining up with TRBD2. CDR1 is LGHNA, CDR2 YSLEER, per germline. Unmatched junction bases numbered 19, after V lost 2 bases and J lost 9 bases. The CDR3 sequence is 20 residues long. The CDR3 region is CASSQSWRTSGGRINLEQFF. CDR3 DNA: TGCGCCAGCAGCCAATCCTGGCGGACTAGCGGGGGCCGTATTAACCTTGAGCAGTTCTTC.

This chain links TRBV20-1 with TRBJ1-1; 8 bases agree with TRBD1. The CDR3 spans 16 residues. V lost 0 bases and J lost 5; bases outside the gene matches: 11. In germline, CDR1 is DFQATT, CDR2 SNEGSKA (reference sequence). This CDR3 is CSARDSPRGQRTEAFF. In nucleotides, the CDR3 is TGCAGTGCTAGAGATTCCCCCAGGGGGCAAAGGACTGAAGCTTTCTTT.

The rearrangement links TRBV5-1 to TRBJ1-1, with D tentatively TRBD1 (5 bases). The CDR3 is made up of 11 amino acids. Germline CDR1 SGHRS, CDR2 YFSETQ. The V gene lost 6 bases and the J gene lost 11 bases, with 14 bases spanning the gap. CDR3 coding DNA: TGCGCCAGCAACTGGAGAGGGGTGGCTTTCTTT. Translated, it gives CASNWRGVAFF.

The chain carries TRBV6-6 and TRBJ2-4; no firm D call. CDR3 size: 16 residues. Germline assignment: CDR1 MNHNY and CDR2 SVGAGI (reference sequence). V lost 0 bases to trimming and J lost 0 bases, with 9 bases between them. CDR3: CASSYSQDLAKNIQYF. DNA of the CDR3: TGTGCCAGCAGTTACTCGCAGGATTTAGCCAAAAACATTCAGTACTTC.